This TCR beta chain comes out of a study of T cells in Graves' hyperthyroidism and ophthalmopathy. The study's findings and limits: Blood samples included most of the expanded thyroid clonotypes exceeding 0.001. Ophthalmopathy could be told apart from stable hyperthyroidism with a 13 V-J model.

The ends were cut back, 7 bases at V and 10 bases at J, with 16 bases in the middle. The germline V gene has CDR1 MGHDK and CDR2 SYGVNS. The CDR3 is 12 amino acids. Uncontrolled infection, other autoimmune disease, pregnancy or lactation barred patients from enrollment. Over 9 ml of fresh peripheral blood supplied the PBMCs. Template material for amplifying TCR beta CDR3 regions consisted of RNA transcripts. Primed by the HTBI set, a first-round RT-PCR was run on the TCR CDR3. TCRdb re-derived calls from the multiplex PCR reads in MiXCR, one entry per CDR3 protein. Seen here are some 180,000 distinct CDR3 sequences, about 18% observed once, and the top ten hold 25% to 30%. Regarding this clonotype: Its antigen is unknown. This clone may be a read error of a much larger clone one base away. The conserved final phenylalanine or tryptophan is absent from the CDR3, which likely points to a read error.

The gene calls are TRBV25-1 and TRBJ1-1; D is undetermined. The sequencing input was blood. This receptor was taken from a woman in her forties or fifties with Graves' hyperthyroidism. The CDR3 bases are TGTGCCAGCACCCTCGGAAAGGGTTTAGCTTTCCTT. Amino acid sequence: CASTLGKGLAFL.